What follows describes a single T cell receptor (beta chain). Its specificity is unknown. The junction had 13 bases not matched to a gene; V was cut back by 8 bases and J by 0 bases. The CDR3 loop spans 17 amino acids. Germline assignment: CDR1 ENHRY and CDR2 SYGVKD. The data originate from a study of a mutant IDH1 vaccine in newly diagnosed glioma. Background on the study: Beginning 4-6 weeks after radiotherapy alone, or with temozolomide cycles, vaccination took place. Treated patients had a mean age of about 37 years and a sex split that was roughly 62% male and about 40% female. Therapy received beforehand was radiotherapy, temozolomide, or both, with most patients given both.

This table comes from immunoSEQ multiplex PCR, and its TCRdb copy is limited to in-frame clones, with some not included. The repertoire has about 23,000 clones, more than 70% of them found once; the top ten carry approximately 3%. Time point indicated: week 47, end of study. Topical imiquimod was applied with each vaccine dose, which held 300 ug of mutant IDH1 20-mer peptide. New WHO grade 3 or 4 astrocytomas that were IDH1-mutant and ATRX-lost had been found in donors. The material sequenced was PBMCs, taken from a glioma patient whose treatment included an IDH1 peptide vaccine. V usage is TRBV10-3 and J usage is TRBJ2-7, with 10 bases aligning to TRBD2. The origin of this receptor is a man in his forties or fifties with glioma. The CDR3 region is CAIGPPGLAIPSYEQYF. CDR3 bases: TGTGCCATCGGCCCCCCGGGACTAGCGATCCCCTCCTACGAGCAGTACTTC.